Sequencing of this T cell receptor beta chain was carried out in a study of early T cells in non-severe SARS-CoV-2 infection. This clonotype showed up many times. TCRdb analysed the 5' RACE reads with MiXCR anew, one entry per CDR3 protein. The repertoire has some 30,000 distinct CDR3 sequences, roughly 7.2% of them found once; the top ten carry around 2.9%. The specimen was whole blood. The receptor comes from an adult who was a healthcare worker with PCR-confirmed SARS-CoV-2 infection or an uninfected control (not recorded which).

The CDR3 sequence is CATSRDLSDTQYF. DNA of the CDR3: TGTGCCACCAGCAGAGATTTATCAGATACGCAGTATTTT. V usage is TRBV15 and J usage is TRBJ2-3; D uncertain. The CDR3 extends over 13 amino acids. Trimming left V 0 bases short and J 4 bases short, with 5 bases between. Germline loops: CDR1 LNHNV, CDR2 YYDKDF (reference sequence).